These T cell receptor beta chains were read from a single sample in a study of cytomegalovirus exposure and HLA in healthy donors. Using immunoSEQ multiplex PCR, the repertoire was profiled, and TCRdb retains in-frame clones only, with some absent. The table has fewer than 130,000 clones, roughly 88% seen once. Material for sequencing was PBMCs. These receptors came from a woman in her thirties in good health and CMV-seropositive. The CDR3 runs from the conserved cysteine through the conserved F or W. The D gene is left open where the match is weak.

D gene,CDR3 length,J gene,V gene,CDR3 protein
NA,13,TRBJ2-1,TRBV5-1,CASMGAGTIEQFF
TRBD2,15,TRBJ2-1,TRBV5-1,CASSLLAGGGNEQFF
NA,16,TRBJ2-1,TRBV5-1,CASSLTQGSRYNEQFF
TRBD2,17,TRBJ2-6,TRBV13,CASSFRGGGYGANVLTF
NA,16,TRBJ1-3,TRBV2,CASSGDTQLSGNTIYF
NA,14,TRBJ2-2,TRBV5-8,CASRGRTGIGELFF
TRBD1,15,TRBJ2-5,TRBV2,CASTGDREGQETQYF
NA,14,TRBJ2-1,TRBV4-3,CASSQATRVNEQFF
TRBD1,14,TRBJ2-1,TRBV10-3,CATVTGTGDNEQFF
TRBD2,14,TRBJ2-3,TRBV5-4,CASSATSGTDTQYF
TRBD1,15,TRBJ2-1,TRBV28,CASSFGTGGTNEQFF
NA,12,TRBJ1-2,TRBV6-5,CASSSLSGGYTF
NA,15,TRBJ2-2,TRBV9,CASTPGFANTGELFF
NA,15,TRBJ1-5,TRBV30,CAWSVQGSSNQPQHF
TRBD1,15,TRBJ2-4,TRBV11-2,CASSFTRVRGYIQYF
NA,14,TRBJ2-5,TRBV7-2,CASSPQGNQETQYF
NA,15,TRBJ1-4,TRBV18,CASSPAEGKGEKLFF
TRBD2,16,TRBJ2-3,TRBV11-3,CASSRGTSGRSDTQYF
NA,13,TRBJ1-2,TRBV6-1,CASSRLVNYGYTF
NA,14,TRBJ2-7,TRBV5-1,CASSLDRISYEQYF
TRBD1,21,TRBJ2-3,TRBV30,CAWSVLGAGGFGGTGTDTQYF
NA,13,TRBJ1-1,TRBV6-6,CASNSQGNTEAFF
NA,14,TRBJ2-3,TRBV19,CASSNGGRTDTQYF
NA,14,TRBJ2-2,TRBV6-6,CASSDRPDTGELFF
NA,11,TRBJ1-1,TRBV30,CAFKQNTEAFF
NA,16,TRBJ1-2,TRBV25-1,CASSDWGGEEDYGYTF
TRBD1,14,TRBJ1-1,TRBV7-2,CASSLRTGTTEAFF
NA,13,TRBJ2-5,TRBV9,CASTSQQEGTQYF
NA,21,TRBJ1-2,TRBV4-3,CASSQGFRATGKERANYGYTF
TRBD1,15,TRBJ2-1,TRBV5-1,CASSGTGEAYNEQFF
NA,14,TRBJ2-1,TRBV4-3,CASSQSGSYNEQFF
TRBD2,15,TRBJ2-7,TRBV4-2,CASSQELAGGREQYF
TRBD2,15,TRBJ2-7,TRBV4-3,CASSHLAGGPLEQYF
TRBD1,13,TRBJ1-1,TRBV7-3,CASSLQGGTEAFF
TRBD2,15,TRBJ2-5,TRBV7-9,CASSYPGLAEETQYF
TRBD1,14,TRBJ2-3,TRBV7-2,CASRQTGSTDTQYF
TRBD1,13,TRBJ2-7,TRBV2,CASSRRQGYEQYF
TRBD2,14,TRBJ2-3,TRBV2,CASRGTSYTDTQYF
NA,13,TRBJ2-2,TRBV30,CAWSVWGAGELFF
NA,14,TRBJ2-3,TRBV6-6,CASSYLAVSDTQYF
NA,14,TRBJ1-1,TRBV30,CAWSVLGEGTEAFF
TRBD1,17,TRBJ1-4,TRBV4-3,CASSQDLRDRAKEKLFF
NA,15,TRBJ2-5,TRBV10-3,CAISEPDATGGTQYF
TRBD2,13,TRBJ2-7,TRBV7-2,CASSSGTSGVEYF
NA,13,TRBJ1-1,TRBV10-3,CAIRSGWQTEAFF
TRBD1,19,TRBJ2-2,TRBV4-3,CASSQASRDRGPNTGELFF
NA,14,TRBJ1-1,TRBV2,CASSLIVTNTEAFF
TRBD1,20,TRBJ1-1,TRBV4-1,CASSQGALRGRSGMNTEAFF
NA,13,TRBJ2-2,TRBV9,CASSVVSTGELFF
TRBD1,14,TRBJ1-5,TRBV25-1,CASSAQGSNQPQHF
TRBD1,12,TRBJ2-2,TRBV2,CATKTGFGELFF
NA,13,TRBJ2-7,TRBV5-1,CASGPGVLYEQYF
NA,13,TRBJ1-2,TRBV2,CASSFRTANGYTF
NA,14,TRBJ2-7,TRBV7-2,CASSPPLSGYEQYF
NA,13,TRBJ2-1,TRBV2,CASSDFRYNEQFF